Listed here are 30 T cell receptor beta chains from one sample, sequenced in a study of technical replicates of blood from a few donors. Produced via immunoSEQ multiplex PCR; TCRdb's table is partial and in-frame only. Of approximately 59,000 clones listed, 70% to 90% are singletons. The specimen sequenced was PBMCs. Receptor source: a human donor in good health. Some clones in this sample may be carry-over from other donors' samples.

The rearrangement joins TRBV19 to TRBJ2-3, with 8 bases fitting TRBD2. The CDR3 loop spans 14 amino acids. J lost 6 bases, V lost 7 bases, and 9 bases had no gene match. Germline-derived CDR1 and CDR2 are LNHDA and SQIVND (reference sequence). CDR3 bases: TGTGCCAGTACAACGGGAGGGGCAGGGGATACGCAGTATTTT. It translates to CASTTGGAGDTQYF. Combining the CDR3 with reference TRBV19 and TRBJ2-3 gives the whole variable domain DGGITQSPKYLFRKEGQNVTLSCEQNLNHDAMYWYRQDPGQGLRLIYYSQIVNDFQKGDIAEGYSVSREKKESFPLTVTSAQKNPTAFYLCASTTGGAGDTQYFGPGTRLTVL.

The chain recombines TRBV2 with TRBJ2-7; D is unresolved. V was pared by 4 bases and J by 3 bases, with 4 bases between. Germline CDR1 and CDR2: SNHLY and FYNNEI. The CDR3 extends over 11 amino acids. CDR3 in amino acids: CASSVVYEQYF. CDR3 DNA sequence: TGTGCCAGCAGTGTCGTCTACGAGCAGTACTTC.

V gene TRBV2 combines with J gene TRBJ2-7; D is unresolved. The V end was cut by 1 base, the J end by 0 bases, with 16 bases between. This CDR3 spans 17 amino acids. Germline lookup yields CDR1 SNHLY and CDR2 FYNNEI. The CDR3 here is CASSEDDSMRYSYEQYF. The CDR3 DNA follows: TGTGCCAGCAGTGAAGACGACTCCATGAGATACTCCTACGAGCAGTACTTC. Full variable domain (rest looked up from reference TRBV2 and TRBJ2-7): EPEVTQTPSHQVTQMGQEVILRCVPISNHLYFYWYRQILGQKVEFLVSFYNNEISEKSEIFDDQFSVERPDGSNFTLKIRSTKLEDSAMYFCASSEDDSMRYSYEQYFGPGTRLTVT.

The V gene is TRBV5-1, the J gene TRBJ2-7; 9 positions agree with TRBD1. The germline V gene has CDR1 SGHRS and CDR2 YFSETQ. The junction had 11 bases not matched to a gene; V was cut back by 4 bases and J by 6 bases. This CDR3 comprises 15 residues. The CDR3 spells CASSANRGQGGEQYF. In DNA form, the CDR3 reads TGCGCCAGCAGCGCGAACAGGGGGCAAGGGGGCGAGCAGTACTTC.

The chain combines TRBV6-6 with TRBJ2-7; D remains unclear. V lost 4 bases and J lost 3, with 4 bases in between. Germline assignment: CDR1 MNHNY and CDR2 SVGAGI (reference sequence). The CDR3 runs to 11 residues. CDR3 DNA sequence: TGTGCCAGCAGTTCTAACTACGAGCAGTACTTC. Its protein is CASSSNYEQYF.

This clone was seen once. The chain employs TRBV6-1 and TRBJ2-3; D call uncertain. The germline V gene encodes CDR1 MNHNS and CDR2 SASEGT. Trimming removed 4 bases at V and 0 bases at J, with 14 bases between. The CDR3 sequence is 16 residues long. CDR3 coding DNA: TGTGCCAGCAGTGTGGGCTCAGGCCTTAGCACAGATACGCAGTATTTT. It translates to CASSVGSGLSTDTQYF.

The chain carries TRBV7-3 and TRBJ2-2; TRBD2 matches at 14 bases. After removal of 2 bases from V and 5 bases from J, the junction contained 1 base not matched to a gene. Germline V gene sequence: CDR1 SGHTA, CDR2 FQGTGA. The CDR3 loop spans 16 amino acids. This CDR3 reads CASSLRLAGGTGELFF. The CDR3 DNA is TGTGCCAGCAGCTTACGACTAGCGGGAGGGACCGGGGAGCTGTTTTTT. Full variable domain (remainder filled in from reference TRBV7-3 and TRBJ2-2): GAGVSQTPSNKVTEKGKYVELRCDPISGHTALYWYRQSLGQGPEFLIYFQGTGAADDSGLPNDRFFAVRPEGSVSTLKIQRTERGDSAVYLCASSLRLAGGTGELFFGEGSRLTVL.

The V gene is TRBV27, the J gene TRBJ2-1, with 7 bases identical to TRBD2. Germline CDR1 MNHEY, CDR2 SMNVEV (reference sequence). The ends lost 2 bases at V and 4 bases at J; junction bases unmatched: 11. The CDR3 covers 17 residues. The CDR3 reads CASSLLFGGSIYNEQFF. For the CDR3, the DNA is TGTGCCAGCAGTTTACTTTTTGGCGGGAGTATTTACAATGAGCAGTTCTTC.

The J gene is TRBJ2-7, the V gene TRBV2; 10 bases map to TRBD1. Germline V gene data show CDR1 as SNHLY and CDR2 as FYNNEI. J gave up 1 base and V 6 bases, and 6 bases lay outside the gene matches. The CDR3 totals 15 residues. In DNA form, the CDR3 reads TGTGCCAGCAGATGGGGACAGGGGATGTCCTACGAGCAGTACTTC. Residues: CASRWGQGMSYEQYF.

This clone has just one count. This chain uses TRBV30 with TRBJ2-7; TRBD1 aligns across 8 bases. CDR1 and CDR2 (germline): GTSNPN, SVGIG (reference sequence). This CDR3 has 12 residues. J was trimmed by 2 bases and V by 5 bases; bases with no gene match: 2. The CDR3: CAWGQGTYEQYF. CDR3 DNA: TGTGCCTGGGGACAGGGAACCTACGAGCAGTACTTC. The whole variable domain, remainder taken from reference TRBV30 and TRBJ2-7, is SQTIHQWPATLVQPVGSPLSLECTVEGTSNPNLYWYRQAAGRGLQLLFYSVGIGQISSEVPQNLSASRPQDRQFILSSKKLLLSDSGFYLCAWGQGTYEQYFGPGTRLTVT.

V gene TRBV6-5 combines with J gene TRBJ2-3; 10 bases are a match to TRBD2. CDR3 length equals 15 residues. Germline V CDR1 and CDR2: MNHEY, SVGAGI. V trimming: 6 bases; J trimming: 1 base; junction bases outside the gene matches: 4. The CDR3, as DNA: TGTGCCAGCAGGAATCTAGCGGGGGGCACAGATACGCAGTATTTT. Protein: CASRNLAGGTDTQYF.

The CDR3: CASRRDTTSYGYTF. In DNA, the CDR3 is TGTGCCAGCAGAAGGGACACAACTTCCTATGGCTACACCTTC. The chain carries TRBV6-4 and TRBJ1-2; TRBD1 might be the D (6 bases). Between the trimmed V and J ends, which lost 6 bases and 4 bases, there was a span of 15 bases. The CDR3 length is 14 residues. Germline V gene data show CDR1 as MRHNA and CDR2 as SNTAGT.

The DNA of the CDR3 is TGTGCCAGCAGAGTTGGCGGCAGCCGGCGAAACACCATATATTTT. Protein: CASRVGGSRRNTIYF. V gene TRBV7-9 combines with J gene TRBJ1-3, with D unresolved. This CDR3 has 15 amino acids. Germline V lookup: CDR1 SEHNR, CDR2 FQNEAQ (reference sequence). V lost 6 bases, J lost 5 bases, and 17 bases lay in between.

The V and J genes are TRBV4-1 and TRBJ2-7; D perhaps matches TRBD1 (6 bases). Germline CDR1 MGHRA, CDR2 YSYEKL. Trimming cost V 4 bases and J 0 bases, with 10 bases left between them. The CDR3 covers 14 residues. The CDR3 reads CASSPDSYSYEQYF. Written as DNA, the CDR3 is TGCGCCAGCAGCCCGGACAGTTACTCCTACGAGCAGTACTTC.

This chain links TRBV7-2 with TRBJ2-1; TRBD2 matches 10 bases. J lost 2 bases, V lost 5 bases, and 3 bases had no gene match. This CDR3 has 15 amino acids. The V gene's germline CDR1 is SGHTA and CDR2 FQGNSA. The CDR3 DNA reads TGTGCCAGCAGCGCTAGCGGGAGCGCCTACAATGAGCAGTTCTTC. This gives the protein CASSASGSAYNEQFF.

This chain joins TRBV7-6 and TRBJ1-1; D remains unclear. CDR1 is SGHVS, CDR2 FNYEAQ, per germline. Trimming pared 1 base from V and 3 bases from J, leaving 9 bases between. The CDR3 is made up of 14 amino acids. In DNA, the CDR3 is TGTGCCAGCAGCTTAGGACGAGGTGACACTGAAGCTTTCTTT. Residues: CASSLGRGDTEAFF.

This clone was picked up one time. For the CDR3, the DNA is TGTGCTAGTGGCCCGGGACTAGCGGGAGACTTAGCAGATACGCAGTATTTT. Translation gives CASGPGLAGDLADTQYF. This chain joins TRBV12-5 and TRBJ2-3; 14 bases line up with TRBD2. Germline V gives CDR1 LGHNT, CDR2 FRNRAP. CDR3 size: 17 residues. The junction had 9 bases not matched to a gene; V was cut back by 6 bases and J by 4 bases.

V gene TRBV10-3 combines with J gene TRBJ2-7, with D tentatively TRBD2 (6 bases). Germline CDR1 and CDR2: ENHRY and SYGVKD. The CDR3 contains 13 residues. The V end was cut by 2 bases, the J end by 3 bases, with 8 bases between. CDR3 sequence: CAISEGGFYEQYF. The CDR3, as DNA: TGTGCCATCAGTGAGGGGGGGTTCTACGAGCAGTACTTC.

The J gene is TRBJ2-1, the V gene TRBV7-9; TRBD2 agrees at 11 bases. The CDR3 loop spans 19 amino acids. Per germline, CDR1 SEHNR and CDR2 FQNEAQ (reference sequence). V trimming: 5 bases; J trimming: 3 bases; junction bases outside the gene matches: 15. Here the CDR3 reads CASSPKISTGTSGYNEQFF. CDR3 DNA sequence: TGTGCCAGCAGCCCAAAAATCAGCACCGGGACTAGCGGCTACAATGAGCAGTTCTTC.

In its sample, this clone was seen a few times. The chain uses TRBV9 and TRBJ2-1, with 7 bases aligning to TRBD1. Germline-derived CDR1 and CDR2 are SGDLS and YYNGEE. The V and J ends lost 4 bases and 4 bases, in that order; junction bases with no gene match: 5. This CDR3 contains 14 residues. CDR3 bases: TGTGCCAGCAGCCCCGGGACAGTTTACAATGAGCAGTTCTTC. Translating it yields CASSPGTVYNEQFF. Supplemented by reference TRBV9 and TRBJ2-1, the full variable domain reads DSGVTQTPKHLITATGQRVTLRCSPRSGDLSVYWYQQSLDQGLQFLIQYYNGEERAKGNILERFSAQQFPDLHSELNLSSLELGDSALYFCASSPGTVYNEQFFGPGTRLTVL.

V usage is TRBV5-1 and J usage is TRBJ2-1; no clear D. The CDR3 loop spans 14 amino acids. From germline, CDR1 is SGHRS and CDR2 YFSETQ. The V gene lost 2 bases and the J gene lost 1 base, with 7 bases spanning the gap. CDR3 residues: CASSFSGSYNEQFF. CDR3 DNA: TGCGCCAGCAGCTTTTCAGGATCCTACAATGAGCAGTTCTTC. The entire variable domain, with the rest obtained from reference TRBV5-1 and TRBJ2-1, is as follows: KAGVTQTPRYLIKTRGQQVTLSCSPISGHRSVSWYQQTPGQGLQFLFEYFSETQRNKGNFPGRFSGRQFSNSRSEMNVSTLELGDSALYLCASSFSGSYNEQFFGPGTRLTVL.

At least ten counts were recorded for this clone. DNA for the CDR3: TGCGCCAGCAGCCATCTCCCAGGACAGTCGAGGGACACTGAAGCTTTCTTT. Protein: CASSHLPGQSRDTEAFF. V is TRBV4-1 and J is TRBJ1-1; D is perhaps TRBD1 (6 bases). Trimming left V 3 bases short and J 3 bases short, with 20 bases between. Germline V lookup: CDR1 MGHRA, CDR2 YSYEKL. The CDR3 contains 17 residues.

CDR3 loop: CASSFGDSPYEQYF. The CDR3 DNA reads as TGTGCCAGCAGTTTCGGGGACAGCCCCTACGAGCAGTACTTC. This chain links TRBV27 with TRBJ2-7, with 7 bases that match TRBD1. V dropped 3 bases and J dropped 2; count of bases not matched to a gene: 4. CDR1 is MNHEY and CDR2 is SMNVEV in the germline V gene (reference sequence). The CDR3 spans 14 residues.

The chain has TRBV7-2 and TRBJ2-3; possible D gene TRBD2, 7 bases. Trimming took off 6 bases at V and 2 bases at J, with 15 bases between the two ends. Germline loops: CDR1 SGHTA, CDR2 FQGNSA. The CDR3 totals 15 residues. The CDR3, as DNA: TGTGCCAGCAGTTTATCGGGGGGACACACAGATACGCAGTATTTT. It specifies CASSLSGGHTDTQYF.

This clone was detected only a few times. The chain carries TRBV7-2 and TRBJ2-3; TRBD1 matches at 9 bases. Trimming at V came to 4 bases and at J to 1 base, leaving 3 bases not matched to a gene. Germline loops: CDR1 SGHTA, CDR2 FQGNSA. This CDR3 has 15 amino acids. Here the CDR3 DNA reads TGTGCCAGCAGCTCGGACAGGGGAGGCACAGATACGCAGTATTTT. This codes for CASSSDRGGTDTQYF.

The rearrangement uses TRBV5-4 and TRBJ2-7; 13 positions match TRBD2. The CDR3 covers 16 residues. Trimming took 0 bases from V and 4 from J; bases not matched to a gene: 4. CDR1 and CDR2 (germline): SGHNT, YYREEE (reference sequence). CDR3 nucleotide sequence: TGTGCCAGCAGCTTGGGTGGGACTAGCGGGAAATACGAGCAGTACTTC. This translates into CASSLGGTSGKYEQYF.

The chain combines TRBV11-3 with TRBJ2-4; TRBD2 matches at 7 bases. Germline lookup yields CDR1 SGHNT and CDR2 YENEEA. The J segment lost 5 bases and the V segment lost 0 bases, leaving 7 bases of the junction unmatched. The CDR3 is made up of 16 amino acids. Written as DNA, the CDR3 is TGTGCCAGCAGCTTAGATCTATCAGCGGGGCAAAACATTCAGTACTTC. It yields the protein CASSLDLSAGQNIQYF.

The chain carries TRBV5-1 and TRBJ1-2, with 7 bases that match TRBD1. CDR1 and CDR2 (germline): SGHRS, YFSETQ. CDR3 length equals 13 residues. Trimming at V came to 2 bases and at J to 8 bases, leaving 6 bases not matched to a gene. The CDR3 DNA reads TGCGCCAGCAGCTTCTCCGCAGGGGGAGGCTACACCTTC. Encoded protein: CASSFSAGGGYTF.

The genes are TRBV4-2 and TRBJ2-4; 13 bases are shared with TRBD2. The V segment lost 4 bases and the J segment 2 bases; nucleotides outside the gene matches: 8. CDR1 and CDR2 from the germline V gene are LGHNA and YNFKEQ. This CDR3 spans 18 amino acids. In DNA form, the CDR3 reads TGTGCCAGCAGCCTCCAACTAGCGGGGGGGCTGTCCAAAAACATTCAGTACTTC. Residues: CASSLQLAGGLSKNIQYF.

The genes are TRBV7-3 and TRBJ1-4; 9 nucleotides match TRBD1. The CDR3 length is 13 residues. Germline values: CDR1 SGHTA, CDR2 FQGTGA. V shed 5 bases, J shed 11 bases, and the junction held 6 bases outside the gene matches. In DNA, the CDR3 is TGTGCCAGCAGCCCAGGACAGGGGAGGAAACTGTTTTTT. This codes for CASSPGQGRKLFF.